The source of this TCR beta chain is a study of OX40 agonist ivuxolimab in advanced cancers. Study-wide background: Patients undergoing dose escalation presented with hepatocellular carcinoma, melanoma, renal cell or head and neck cancer. Past anti-PD-1, anti-PD-L1 or anti-CTLA-4 therapy was accepted, and 40% to 45% had received some.

Study observations and caveats: More expanded clones were seen, on average, in CD8+ T cells than in CD4+.

Profiled with immunoSEQ multiplex PCR; TCRdb holds only in-frame clones, not every one. The repertoire holds 53,000 or so clones, with around 77% as singletons. About this clone itself: Its antigen remains unknown.

Between the trimmed V and J ends, which lost 2 bases and 6 bases, there was a span of 13 bases. Germline V gives CDR1 SGHRS, CDR2 YFSETQ. This CDR3 is built from 14 residues. This chain connects TRBV5-1 to TRBJ2-3, with TRBD2 as a possible D gene (5 bases). Here the sequenced sample was CD4+ or CD8+ T cells sorted from blood, taken in a trial of the OX40 agonist ivuxolimab. This receptor was identified in an adult with an advanced solid tumor such as melanoma, head and neck, liver or kidney cancer. The CDR3: CASSLMGPGDTQYF. The CDR3, as DNA: TGCGCCAGCAGCTTAATGGGCCCGGGGGATACGCAGTATTTT.